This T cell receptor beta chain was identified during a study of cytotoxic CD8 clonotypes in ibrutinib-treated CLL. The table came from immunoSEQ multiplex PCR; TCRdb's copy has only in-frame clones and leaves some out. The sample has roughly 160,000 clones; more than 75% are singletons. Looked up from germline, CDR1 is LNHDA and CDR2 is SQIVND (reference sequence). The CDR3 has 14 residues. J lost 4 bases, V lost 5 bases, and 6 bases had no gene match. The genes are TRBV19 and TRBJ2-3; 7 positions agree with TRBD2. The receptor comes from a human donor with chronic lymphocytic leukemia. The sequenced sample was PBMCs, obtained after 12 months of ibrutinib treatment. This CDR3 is CASSASGVPDTQYF. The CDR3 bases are TGTGCCAGTAGTGCTAGCGGTGTTCCAGATACGCAGTATTTT.